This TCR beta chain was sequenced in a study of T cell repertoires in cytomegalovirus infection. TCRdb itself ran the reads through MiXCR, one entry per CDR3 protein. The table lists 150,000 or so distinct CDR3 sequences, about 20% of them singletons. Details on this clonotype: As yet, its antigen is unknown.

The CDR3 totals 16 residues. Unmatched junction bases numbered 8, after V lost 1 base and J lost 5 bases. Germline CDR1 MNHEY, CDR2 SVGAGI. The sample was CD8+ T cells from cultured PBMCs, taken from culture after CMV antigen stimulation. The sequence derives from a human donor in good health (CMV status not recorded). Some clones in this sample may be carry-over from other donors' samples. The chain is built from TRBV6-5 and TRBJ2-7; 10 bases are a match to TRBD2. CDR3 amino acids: CASSYLSGGALDEQYF. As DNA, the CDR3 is TGTGCCAGCAGTTACTTGAGCGGGGGGGCCCTGGACGAGCAGTACTTC.